The 16 T cell receptor beta chains below come from one sample, sequenced in a study of T cell changes during pregnancy in multiple sclerosis. The method was immunoSEQ multiplex PCR; TCRdb's version includes in-frame clones alone and lacks a portion of them. The repertoire holds roughly 77,000 clones, with more than 90% as singletons. The sequences come from peripheral blood, collected in the second trimester of pregnancy. The receptors come from a female donor with multiple sclerosis, enrolled in a pregnancy study.

The chain carries TRBV28 and TRBJ2-3; possible D gene TRBD2, 5 bases. The ends were cut back, 4 bases at V and 6 bases at J, with 32 bases in the middle. This CDR3 contains 20 residues. The germline V gene encodes CDR1 MDHEN and CDR2 SYDVKM. This CDR3 is CASSSSTTWAYYEGVDTQYF. DNA for the CDR3: TGTGCCAGCAGTTCTTCCACAACTTGGGCGTATTATGAGGGTGTGGATACGCAGTATTTT. Using reference TRBV28 and TRBJ2-3 for the parts outside the CDR3, the full variable domain is DVKVTQSSRYLVKRTGEKVFLECVQDMDHENMFWYRQDPGLGLRLIYFSYDVKMKEKGDIPEGYSVSREKKERFSLILESASTNQTSMYLCASSSSTTWAYYEGVDTQYFGPGTRLTVL.

The J gene is TRBJ2-1, the V gene TRBV7-9; the D gene is possibly TRBD2 (6 bases). Trimming removed 5 bases at V and 3 bases at J, with 20 bases between. The CDR3 runs 17 residues. The germline V gene encodes CDR1 SEHNR and CDR2 FQNEAQ (reference sequence). CDR3 bases: TGTGCCAGCAGCCCCCCGGGGGACCTGCGGAACTACAATGAGCAGTTCTTC. Encoded protein: CASSPPGDLRNYNEQFF.

J is TRBJ2-3 and V is TRBV7-3, with TRBD2 matching over 8 bases. V trimming: 2 bases; J trimming: 3 bases; junction bases outside the gene matches: 7. The CDR3 is 16 residues long. Germline CDR1 is SGHTA and CDR2 is FQGTGA. The chain's CDR3 is CASSLGWGGRTDTQYF. CDR3 bases: TGTGCCAGCAGCTTAGGATGGGGCGGGAGGACAGATACGCAGTATTTT.

The rearrangement links TRBV15 to TRBJ1-2, with TRBD1 identical over 9 bases. Germline trimming cut 1 base from V and 1 base from J; bases unmatched to any gene: 4. The CDR3 consists of 16 residues. Germline V gene sequence: CDR1 LNHNV, CDR2 YYDKDF (reference sequence). In DNA, the CDR3 is TGTGCCACCAGCAGAGGAGGGACAGGGCGTAACTATGGCTACACCTTC. Protein product: CATSRGGTGRNYGYTF.

This rearrangement joins TRBV9 to TRBJ1-6; D may be TRBD1 (5 bases). Germline-derived CDR1 and CDR2 are SGDLS and YYNGEE. The CDR3 is 15 amino acids. With 0 bases removed from V and 5 bases from J, the gap between germline ends came to 9 bases. DNA of the CDR3: TGTGCCAGCAGCGTAGATGGAGGGGATAATTCACCCCTCCACTTT. It specifies CASSVDGGDNSPLHF.

This chain links TRBV27 with TRBJ1-1, with 7 nucleotides matching TRBD1. CDR3 length: 14 residues. The trim removed 6 bases at V and 4 bases at J, leaving 8 bases unmatched. Germline lookup yields CDR1 MNHEY and CDR2 SMNVEV (reference sequence). CDR3 in amino acids: CASSLRDRATEAFF. As DNA, the CDR3 is TGTGCCAGCAGCCTTCGTGACAGGGCCACTGAAGCTTTCTTT.

The chain employs TRBV28 and TRBJ2-5, with a possible D match to TRBD2 (6 bases). Trimming removed 6 bases from V and 3 bases from J, with 8 bases in between. Germline V gene data show CDR1 as MDHEN and CDR2 as SYDVKM. The CDR3 extends over 12 amino acids. The CDR3 DNA reads TGTGCCAGCAGGGGAGGAGAAGAGACCCAGTACTTC. Its protein is CASRGGEETQYF. Supplemented by reference TRBV28 and TRBJ2-5, the full variable domain reads DVKVTQSSRYLVKRTGEKVFLECVQDMDHENMFWYRQDPGLGLRLIYFSYDVKMKEKGDIPEGYSVSREKKERFSLILESASTNQTSMYLCASRGGEETQYFGPGTRLLVL.

The V gene is TRBV19, the J gene TRBJ1-3; D is ambiguous. The germline V gene encodes CDR1 LNHDA and CDR2 SQIVND (reference sequence). V was trimmed by 6 bases and J by 4 bases, leaving 10 bases between them. This CDR3 spans 13 amino acids. The CDR3 spells CASSLVAGNTIYF. CDR3 nucleotides: TGTGCCAGTAGCCTAGTTGCCGGAAACACCATATATTTT.

The V gene is TRBV7-6, the J gene TRBJ2-5; 7 bases fit TRBD2. Looked up from germline, CDR1 is SGHVS and CDR2 is FNYEAQ. The CDR3 totals 19 residues. V trimming: 0 bases; J trimming: 2 bases; junction bases outside the gene matches: 15. Here the CDR3 reads CASSLAPTPGREEQETQYF. CDR3 bases: TGTGCCAGCAGCTTAGCTCCGACACCAGGTCGGGAGGAACAAGAGACCCAGTACTTC.

The chain is built from TRBV6-4 and TRBJ2-2, with D possibly matching TRBD1 (6 bases). The CDR3 runs to 14 residues. With 6 bases removed from V and 5 bases from J, the gap between germline ends came to 13 bases. Germline V gene data show CDR1 as MRHNA and CDR2 as SNTAGT. The CDR3 DNA reads TGTGCCAGCAGCCGTACAGGGTCTACCGGGGAGCTGTTTTTT. This translates into CASSRTGSTGELFF.

The rearrangement joins TRBV28 to TRBJ2-5; 7 nucleotides match TRBD1. The length of the CDR3 is 15 residues. Germline CDR1 is MDHEN and CDR2 is SYDVKM. The V segment lost 6 bases and the J segment 3 bases; nucleotides outside the gene matches: 10. The CDR3 here is CASSIGTAKKETQYF. The DNA for the CDR3 is TGTGCCAGCAGCATCGGGACAGCTAAAAAAGAGACCCAGTACTTC. Together with reference TRBV28 and TRBJ2-5, the CDR3 gives the full variable domain: DVKVTQSSRYLVKRTGEKVFLECVQDMDHENMFWYRQDPGLGLRLIYFSYDVKMKEKGDIPEGYSVSREKKERFSLILESASTNQTSMYLCASSIGTAKKETQYFGPGTRLLVL.

The chain couples TRBV7-3 to TRBJ2-7, with D uncertain. Germline V CDR1 and CDR2: SGHTA, FQGTGA. Between the trimmed V and J ends, which lost 1 base and 4 bases, there was a span of 8 bases. CDR3 size: 13 residues. The CDR3 loop is CASSLSSSYEQYF. The CDR3 DNA is TGTGCCAGCAGCTTAAGTTCCTCTTACGAGCAGTACTTC.

This clone was counted a single time. This chain joins TRBV28 and TRBJ2-1; 8 nucleotides align to TRBD2. The CDR3 contains 14 residues. Losses at the gene ends were 7 bases for V and 2 bases for J; bases not matched to a gene: 4. Germline CDR1 is MDHEN and CDR2 is SYDVKM. The DNA of the CDR3 is TGTGCCAGCATAGCGGGATTTGCCTACAATGAGCAGTTCTTC. Translation gives CASIAGFAYNEQFF.

The rearrangement links TRBV11-2 to TRBJ2-2; TRBD1 is a possible D gene (6 bases). Per germline, CDR1 SGHAT and CDR2 FQNNGV. The CDR3 sequence is 14 residues long. Trimming shortened V by 7 bases and J by 0 bases, and 9 bases separated the two germline ends. DNA for the CDR3: TGTGCCAGCACCGGACAGTCGAACACCGGGGAGCTGTTTTTT. The encoded protein is CASTGQSNTGELFF.

The chain employs TRBV30 and TRBJ1-5; TRBD1 might be the D (5 bases). The CDR3 is 15 amino acids. Germline V gene data show CDR1 as GTSNPN and CDR2 as SVGIG (reference sequence). Trimming took off 1 base at V and 2 bases at J, with 12 bases between the two ends. The CDR3 region has the DNA TGTGCCTGGAGTGATCAAGGGGCCGGCAATCAGCCCCAGCATTTT. Translated, it gives CAWSDQGAGNQPQHF.

The rearrangement uses TRBV6-5 and TRBJ1-2; D is unresolved. The germline V and J ends were trimmed by 5 bases and 3 bases, with 10 bases remaining between them. Looked up from germline, CDR1 is MNHEY and CDR2 is SVGAGI. CDR3 size: 13 residues. The CDR3 region has the DNA TGTGCCAGCAGTCATGCGCTGGACTATGGCTACACCTTC. This gives the protein CASSHALDYGYTF.